The next 8 T cell receptor beta chains were all read from a single sample in a study of blood T cell repertoires in COVID-19 (dated by TCRdb to 2020 to 2021). The method behind the library was the immunoSEQ multiplex PCR assay. TCRdb's version of the immuneACCESS table is confined to in-frame rearrangements and falls short of the full clone set. An unresolved V gene accounts for under half of the shortfall where checked; the remainder is of unknown origin. The sample table shows 200,000 to 250,000 clones, and roughly 83% are seen once. Clones ranked in the top ten supply approximately 2.5% of the sample. Sequencing was carried out using peripheral blood. These receptors were obtained from a woman aged 70-85 years with active or convalescent COVID-19.

The rearrangement uses TRBV7-6 and TRBJ2-3; 9 bases map to TRBD1. Trimming at V came to 8 bases and at J to 6 bases, leaving 12 bases not matched to a gene. This CDR3 has 15 amino acids. Germline V gives CDR1 SGHVS, CDR2 FNYEAQ. CDR3 loop: CASSGGQGPGDTQYF. The CDR3 bases are TGTGCCAGCTCAGGGGGACAGGGACCCGGGGATACGCAGTATTTT.

This clone was recorded only once. The chain recombines TRBV29-1 with TRBJ2-7, with no clear D. The germline V gene encodes CDR1 SQVTM and CDR2 ANQGSEA. V gave up 3 bases and J gave up 1 base, with 7 bases separating them. The CDR3 contains 12 residues. CDR3 in amino acids: CSVEVRSYEQYF. As DNA, the CDR3 is TGCAGCGTTGAGGTTCGGTCCTACGAGCAGTACTTC.

The rearrangement joins TRBV19 to TRBJ1-5; D uncertain. CDR1 and CDR2 from the germline V gene are LNHDA and SQIVND (reference sequence). The CDR3 has 15 residues. Trimming stripped 7 bases from V and 5 bases from J, with 18 bases between. Here the CDR3 DNA reads TGTGCCAGTATGGTTTCGGGGTTCGGTGATCAGCCCCAGCATTTT. It yields the protein CASMVSGFGDQPQHF. The variable domain in full, with the rest retrieved from reference TRBV19 and TRBJ1-5, is DGGITQSPKYLFRKEGQNVTLSCEQNLNHDAMYWYRQDPGQGLRLIYYSQIVNDFQKGDIAEGYSVSREKKESFPLTVTSAQKNPTAFYLCASMVSGFGDQPQHFGDGTRLSIL.

The chain joins TRBV2 to TRBJ2-7; TRBD1 matches at 7 bases. Germline trimming cut 6 bases from V and 2 bases from J; bases unmatched to any gene: 10. Germline lookup yields CDR1 SNHLY and CDR2 FYNNEI. CDR3 length: 15 amino acids. CDR3 sequence: CASRTPTGTPYEQYF. DNA for the CDR3: TGTGCCAGCAGGACTCCGACAGGGACCCCCTACGAGCAGTACTTC. The full variable domain, in which reference TRBV2 and TRBJ2-7 provide the parts outside the CDR3, is EPEVTQTPSHQVTQMGQEVILRCVPISNHLYFYWYRQILGQKVEFLVSFYNNEISEKSEIFDDQFSVERPDGSNFTLKIRSTKLEDSAMYFCASRTPTGTPYEQYFGPGTRLTVT.

The chain joins TRBV7-9 to TRBJ2-7; 13 bases match TRBD2. CDR1 and CDR2 from the germline V gene are SEHNR and FQNEAQ (reference sequence). Trimming cost V 5 bases and J 6 bases; bases outside gene matches: 1. CDR3 size: 13 residues. CDR3: CASSRLAGGEQYF. The CDR3 DNA reads TGTGCCAGCAGCCGACTAGCGGGAGGCGAGCAGTACTTC.

This clone has just one count. The gene calls are TRBV11-3 and TRBJ2-1, with D tentatively TRBD2 (5 bases). This CDR3 spans 11 amino acids. Germline V lookup: CDR1 SGHNT, CDR2 YENEEA. V gave up 3 bases and J gave up 8 bases, with 5 bases separating them. The CDR3 DNA reads as TGTGCCAGCAGCTTGGAGGATGAGCAGTTCTTC. It is translated as CASSLEDEQFF.

The rearrangement links TRBV7-3 to TRBJ1-1, with a possible D match to TRBD1 (6 bases). Trimming cost V 5 bases and J 2 bases, with 9 bases left between them. The CDR3 runs to 13 residues. CDR1 is SGHTA, CDR2 FQGTGA, per germline. As DNA, the CDR3 is TGTGCCAGCAGCACGGGACAAAACACTGAAGCTTTCTTT. Residues: CASSTGQNTEAFF. Supplemented by reference TRBV7-3 and TRBJ1-1, the full variable domain reads GAGVSQTPSNKVTEKGKYVELRCDPISGHTALYWYRQSLGQGPEFLIYFQGTGAADDSGLPNDRFFAVRPEGSVSTLKIQRTERGDSAVYLCASSTGQNTEAFFGQGTRLTVV.

This rearrangement joins TRBV29-1 to TRBJ2-1; 7 bases map to TRBD1. Germline-derived CDR1 and CDR2 are SQVTM and ANQGSEA. There are 12 residues in the CDR3. V gave up 5 bases and J gave up 6 bases; unmatched junction bases: 4. CDR3 loop: CSVRAGGNEQFF. CDR3 nucleotides: TGCAGCGTTCGGGCAGGGGGCAATGAGCAGTTCTTC.